This entry concerns a single TCR beta chain. The junction does not match germline at one end; this may be a read error. The source of the sample is a study of CD8+CD57+ T cells in acquired aplastic anemia. Genomic DNA was employed as the template in profiling TCR beta VDJ and CDR3. A single record per CDR3 protein comes from TCRdb applying MiXCR to the reads. Of hundreds of thousands of distinct CDR3 sequences listed, around 72% are singletons. The germline V gene encodes CDR1 SQVTM and CDR2 ANQGSEA. The CDR3 contains 14 residues. V is TRBV29-1 and J is TRBJ1-1; D remains ambiguous. Sequenced sample: sorted CD4+, CD8+, or CD8+CD57+ T cells (not recorded which) from PBMCs. This clonotype originated in a human donor in good health, serving as a control. The CDR3 reads CSVSSAEVATEAFF. CDR3 coding DNA: TGCAGCGTCAGCAGCGCTGAGGTCGCCACCGAAGCTTTCTTC.